This TCR beta chain was profiled in a study of shared clonotypes between healthy human individuals. Between the trimmed V and J ends, which lost 8 bases and 5 bases, there was a span of 13 bases. The CDR3 contains 12 residues. Germline assignment: CDR1 SNHLY and CDR2 FYNNEI. Terminally differentiated effector memory CD45RA+ cells were left out of the naive CD8 fraction, which was CD45RO-negative and positively selected for CCR7. In the sorted-subset replicate PCRs, 200 ng DNA, 25,000 to 30,000 T cell genomes, was used. Using immunoSEQ multiplex PCR, the repertoire was profiled, and TCRdb retains in-frame clones only, with some absent. The table includes about 2.1 million clones, about 93% detected once.

The material sequenced was naive CD8+ T cells from PBMCs. The origin of this receptor is a man aged 18 to 30 in good health. Some clones in this sample may be carry-over from other donors' samples. The rearrangement joins TRBV2 to TRBJ2-7; a weak D match, TRBD1 (6 bases). CDR3 nucleotides: TGTGCCAGCTGGACAGAGGGCCACGAGCAGTACTTC. It specifies CASWTEGHEQYF.